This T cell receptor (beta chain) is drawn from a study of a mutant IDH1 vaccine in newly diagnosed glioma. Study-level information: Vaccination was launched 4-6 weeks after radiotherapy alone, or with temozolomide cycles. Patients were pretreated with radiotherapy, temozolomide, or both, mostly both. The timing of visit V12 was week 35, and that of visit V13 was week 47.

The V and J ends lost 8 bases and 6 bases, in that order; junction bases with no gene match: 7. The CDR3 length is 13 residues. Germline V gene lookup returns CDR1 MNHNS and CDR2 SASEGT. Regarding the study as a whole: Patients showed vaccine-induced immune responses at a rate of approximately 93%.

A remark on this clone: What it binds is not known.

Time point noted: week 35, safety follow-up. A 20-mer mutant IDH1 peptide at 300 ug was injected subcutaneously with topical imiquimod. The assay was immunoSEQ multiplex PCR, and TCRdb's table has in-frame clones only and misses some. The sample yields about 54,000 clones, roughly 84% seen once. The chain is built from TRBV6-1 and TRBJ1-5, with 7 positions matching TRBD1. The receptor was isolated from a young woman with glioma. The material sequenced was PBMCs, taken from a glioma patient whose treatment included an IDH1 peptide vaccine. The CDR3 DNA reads TGTGCCAGCTTTCAAGGGACAGCTCAGCCCCAGCATTTT. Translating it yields CASFQGTAQPQHF.